The entry below gives a single TCR beta chain sequence along with its context. The antigen remains unidentified. The genes and germline here are from mouse. The CDR3 end is not reached by the read, which stops 4 residues before it; the germline J gene fills it in. These data come from a study of CD8+ T cells in alopecia areata. Study as a whole: C3H/HeJ donors aged about 6-12 months with spontaneous alopecia supplied skin grafted onto approximately 7-11-week-old female C3H/HeJ mice. Points from the study as a whole: Researchers reported that TCR sharing among patients proved less clear than in mice, possibly HLA-linked. In scalp samples, resident alphabeta T cells of normal skin are also sequenced. The study found higher clonality in lesional than normal scalp, especially in alopecia totalis/universalis.

Scientists pooled cutaneous lymph node cells and sorted them on CD4, CD8alpha, NKG2D, NKG2ACE and other markers. Per germline, CDR1 MSHET and CDR2 SYDVDS. The V end lost 0 bases, the J end lost 2 bases, and 7 bases lay between the germline ends. CDR3 length equals 14 residues. Following extraction, RNA underwent reverse transcription to cDNA, which served as the sequencing template. Profiled with immunoSEQ multiplex PCR; TCRdb holds only in-frame clones, not every one. The repertoire consists of 9,800 or so clones, none detected only once. The gene calls are TRBV29 and TRBJ1-2, with D hard to call. Sequencing was done on a sample of CD8+ T cells sorted from a lymph node. The receptor's source is a C3H/HeJ mouse with alopecia areata. The strain's MHC: H2-k. CDR3 amino acids: CASSLSLQNSDYTF. The CDR3 bases that were read are TGTGCTAGCAGTTTATCCCTCCAGAACTCC.